One and the same sample provided the 31 T cell receptor beta chains below, sequenced in a study of blood T cell repertoires in COVID-19. Data came from immunoSEQ multiplex PCR; TCRdb stores just in-frame clones and leaves some out. The data hold 250,000 to 300,000 clones, with roughly 85% observed a single time. What was sequenced was peripheral blood. The receptors were sampled from a man aged 55 to 70 who had recovered from COVID-19.

The J gene is TRBJ1-5, the V gene TRBV4-1; D is perhaps TRBD1 (6 bases). Looked up from germline, CDR1 is MGHRA and CDR2 is YSYEKL. V shed 4 bases and J shed 1 base, with 17 bases lying between them. The CDR3 is made up of 17 amino acids. DNA for the CDR3: TGCGCCAGCAGCCGACACACGGGAGGGGGGAGCAATCAGCCCCAGCATTTT. It is translated as CASSRHTGGGSNQPQHF.

This clone was found once. J is TRBJ2-1 and V is TRBV2; 7 bases are shared with TRBD2. Germline V CDR1 and CDR2: SNHLY, FYNNEI. V lost 2 bases, J lost 7 bases, and 2 bases stayed unmatched. This CDR3 is built from 13 residues. This CDR3 reads CASSERRGNEQFF. The CDR3 DNA reads as TGTGCCAGCAGTGAAAGGCGGGGGAATGAGCAGTTCTTC.

This chain uses TRBV5-1 with TRBJ2-1; the D gene is possibly TRBD2 (5 bases). V shed 0 bases and J shed 3 bases, with 10 bases lying between them. CDR3 length equals 15 residues. Looked up from germline, CDR1 is SGHRS and CDR2 is YFSETQ. CDR3 loop: CASSLDSGDYNEQFF. In nucleotides, the CDR3 is TGCGCCAGCAGCTTGGATTCCGGGGACTACAATGAGCAGTTCTTC.

This rearrangement joins TRBV4-2 to TRBJ2-5; no firm D call. CDR1 LGHNA and CDR2 YNFKEQ come from the germline V gene. The ends were cut back, 0 bases at V and 7 bases at J, with 6 bases in the middle. This CDR3 has 12 residues. The chain's CDR3 is CASSQDWATQYF. Here the CDR3 DNA reads TGTGCCAGCAGCCAAGATTGGGCGACCCAGTACTTC.

V gene TRBV18 combines with J gene TRBJ1-4; 12 bases line up with TRBD1. The CDR3 has 16 residues. From germline, CDR1 is KGHSH and CDR2 LQKENI. Trimming at V came to 3 bases and at J to 7 bases, leaving 6 bases not matched to a gene. The CDR3 is CASSPGQGAFSEKLFF. The DNA of the CDR3 is TGTGCCAGCTCACCGGGACAGGGGGCCTTCAGTGAAAAACTGTTTTTT.

CDR3 sequence: CATSDRQGRTDTQYF. The CDR3 nucleotides are TGTGCCACCAGTGACCGACAGGGGAGAACAGATACGCAGTATTTT. The chain links TRBV24-1 to TRBJ2-3; 8 nucleotides line up with TRBD1. With V trimmed by 4 bases and J by 3 bases, 5 bases remained unmatched. This CDR3 is 15 amino acids long. Germline CDR1 is KGHDR and CDR2 is SFDVKD.

The chain is built from TRBV12-3 or TRBV12-4 and TRBJ2-7; weak D call: TRBD1 (6 bases). The CDR3 contains 13 residues. Trimming left V 3 bases short and J 3 bases short, with 9 bases between. The CDR3 DNA reads as TGTGCCAGCAGTTTCCGGGACATCTACGAGCAGTACTTC. This translates into CASSFRDIYEQYF.

The V gene is TRBV4-2, the J gene TRBJ2-1; D may be TRBD2 (6 bases). Germline V gene data show CDR1 as LGHNA and CDR2 as YNFKEQ. CDR3 length: 13 residues. Trimming stripped 1 base from V and 9 bases from J, with 10 bases between. CDR3 region: CASSQVNGGEQFF. The CDR3 DNA reads as TGTGCCAGCAGCCAAGTTAACGGGGGTGAGCAGTTCTTC.

J is TRBJ2-7 and V is TRBV7-9; 11 nucleotides line up with TRBD2. The CDR3 has 15 amino acids. V lost 5 bases and J lost 3; bases outside the gene matches: 6. CDR1 and CDR2 (germline): SEHNR, FQNEAQ (reference sequence). The CDR3 reads CASSLLAGAIYEQYF. In DNA form, the CDR3 reads TGTGCCAGCAGCCTACTAGCGGGGGCCATCTACGAGCAGTACTTC.

The V call is TRBV27, the J call TRBJ1-5; the match to TRBD1 covers 8 bases. V gave up 8 bases and J gave up 6 bases; unmatched junction bases: 9. This CDR3 has 14 residues. From germline, CDR1 is MNHEY and CDR2 SMNVEV (reference sequence). In nucleotides, the CDR3 is TGTGCCAGCGTTTGGGGGACAGGCACTCAGCCCCAGCATTTT. Protein: CASVWGTGTQPQHF.

This chain connects TRBV6-5 to TRBJ1-5; D unclear. The CDR3 consists of 15 residues. V was cut by 6 bases and J by 0 bases, with 12 bases left in between. Germline V gene lookup returns CDR1 MNHEY and CDR2 SVGAGI. The CDR3 DNA reads as TGTGCCAGCAGACGAGGGCCTTATAGCAATCAGCCCCAGCATTTT. Encoded protein: CASRRGPYSNQPQHF.

The chain combines TRBV30 with TRBJ1-5, with D perhaps TRBD1 (5 bases). CDR3 length: 15 residues. With 3 bases removed from V and 2 bases from J, the gap between germline ends came to 14 bases. CDR1 and CDR2 (germline): GTSNPN, SVGIG (reference sequence). CDR3 nucleotide sequence: TGTGCCTGGAGCGTCGGGGGTTTGGGCAATCAGCCCCAGCATTTT. Amino acids: CAWSVGGLGNQPQHF.

This chain joins TRBV7-9 and TRBJ1-2, with D tentatively TRBD1 (6 bases). The CDR3 has 15 residues. The V end lost 7 bases, the J end lost 4 bases, and 19 bases lay between the germline ends. CDR1 SEHNR and CDR2 FQNEAQ come from the germline V gene (reference sequence). The CDR3 loop reads CASNTGQSNTYGYTF. The CDR3 bases are TGTGCCAGCAACACCGGACAGTCTAATACCTATGGCTACACCTTC.

This chain links TRBV6-5 with TRBJ1-5, with a possible D match to TRBD1 (6 bases). This CDR3 is 13 amino acids long. The germline V gene encodes CDR1 MNHEY and CDR2 SVGAGI. Between the trimmed V and J ends, which lost 9 bases and 4 bases, there was a span of 13 bases. Written as DNA, the CDR3 is TGTGCCAGTGCAGGGGAAGCTAATCAGCCCCAGCATTTT. This sequence encodes CASAGEANQPQHF.

The chain uses TRBV6-1 and TRBJ2-3, with D possibly matching TRBD2 (5 bases). The V end lost 0 bases, the J end lost 0 bases, and 13 bases lay between the germline ends. Germline assignment: CDR1 MNHNS and CDR2 SASEGT. This CDR3 is built from 17 residues. This chain's CDR3 is CASSEARLSRSTDTQYF. DNA for the CDR3: TGTGCCAGCAGTGAAGCTCGACTAAGCAGAAGCACAGATACGCAGTATTTT.

This clone was detected only a few times. V usage is TRBV6-1 and J usage is TRBJ1-4, with D possibly TRBD1 on 5 matching bases. V was pared by 4 bases and J by 3 bases, with 18 bases between. There are 17 residues in the CDR3. CDR1 is MNHNS, CDR2 SASEGT, per germline. CDR3 nucleotide sequence: TGTGCCAGCAGTGCCTACGCAGGGACTTCCTCTAATGAAAAACTGTTTTTT. Amino acid sequence: CASSAYAGTSSNEKLFF.

The rearrangement links TRBV6-2 or TRBV6-3 to TRBJ2-2, with 8 bases that match TRBD2. The junction had 5 bases not matched to a gene; V was cut back by 2 bases and J by 0 bases. Germline CDR1 is MNHEY and CDR2 is SVGEGT. The CDR3 runs 17 residues. CDR3 loop: CASSYLSGTANTGELFF. In nucleotides, the CDR3 is TGTGCCAGCAGTTACCTTAGCGGGACTGCGAACACCGGGGAGCTGTTTTTT.

This chain links TRBV3-1 (or the pseudogene TRBV3-2) with TRBJ1-2; 7 bases are shared with TRBD1. This CDR3 is built from 13 residues. V lost 6 bases to trimming and J lost 6 bases; unmatched junction nucleotides: 7. Germline V gene lookup returns CDR1 LGHDT and CDR2 YNNKEL (reference sequence). CDR3 amino acids: CASRMTGRDGYTF. The CDR3 region has the DNA TGTGCCAGCAGGATGACAGGGCGGGATGGCTACACCTTC.

This chain joins TRBV12-3 or TRBV12-4 and TRBJ1-1; no firm D call. The V end was cut by 6 bases, the J end by 1 base, with 9 bases between. This CDR3 spans 13 amino acids. The CDR3 reads CASSRRKNTEAFF. The CDR3 bases are TGTGCCAGCAGCCGGAGAAAGAACACTGAAGCTTTCTTT.

This clone was seen a single time. This chain uses TRBV30 with TRBJ1-5; 8 bases fit TRBD1. CDR3 size: 13 residues. The germline V gene encodes CDR1 GTSNPN and CDR2 SVGIG (reference sequence). The trim removed 2 bases at V and 5 bases at J, leaving 2 bases unmatched. The DNA for the CDR3 is TGTGCCTGGAGTCAGGGGGCGGATCAGCCCCAGCATTTT. This translates into CAWSQGADQPQHF.

This clone came up a few times. The rearrangement joins TRBV2 to TRBJ2-7; TRBD2 matches 13 bases. Germline V gene lookup returns CDR1 SNHLY and CDR2 FYNNEI. V was clipped by 4 bases and J by 7 bases; unmatched bases: 10. CDR3 size: 16 residues. The CDR3: CASSGQLAGGPGEQYF. In nucleotides, the CDR3 is TGTGCCAGCAGTGGGCAACTAGCGGGAGGGCCGGGGGAGCAGTACTTC.

V gene TRBV20-1 combines with J gene TRBJ1-2; D is undetermined. Germline V gene data show CDR1 as DFQATT and CDR2 as SNEGSKA (reference sequence). Trimming pared 3 bases from V and 0 bases from J, leaving 14 bases between. The CDR3 covers 15 residues. Here the CDR3 DNA reads TGCAGTGCTAGTCCTTGGCCGGGTTCTAACTATGGCTACACCTTC. Translation: CSASPWPGSNYGYTF.

CDR3 residues: CASSPRRGLAGVDEQYF. The CDR3 DNA sequence: TGTGCCAGCAGCCCACGAAGGGGACTAGCGGGAGTCGACGAGCAGTACTTC. The gene calls are TRBV3-1 (or the pseudogene TRBV3-2) and TRBJ2-7, with TRBD2 matching over 14 bases. This CDR3 region has 17 residues. J lost 5 bases, V lost 4 bases, and 10 bases had no gene match. Germline V gives CDR1 LGHDT, CDR2 YNNKEL (reference sequence).

A few counts support this clone. The CDR3 DNA reads TGTGCCAGCAGCGGGGGACAGCCAGAAGCTTTCTTT. Protein product: CASSGGQPEAFF. The genes are TRBV7-9 and TRBJ1-1, with 7 nucleotides matching TRBD1. With V trimmed by 5 bases and J by 8 bases, 5 bases remained unmatched. Germline V gene sequence: CDR1 SEHNR, CDR2 FQNEAQ (reference sequence). This CDR3 spans 12 amino acids.

The chain employs TRBV14 and TRBJ2-7; D perhaps matches TRBD1 (6 bases). The CDR3 extends over 14 amino acids. Germline CDR1 SGHDN, CDR2 FVKESK. The ends were cut back, 5 bases at V and 9 bases at J, with 20 bases in the middle. The CDR3 sequence: CASSSGHGDTGQYF. CDR3 sequence (DNA): TGTGCCAGCAGCTCGGGACACGGGGACACAGGGCAGTACTTC.

The gene calls are TRBV12-2 and TRBJ1-3; TRBD1 reflects the table's D call only, with no check against the DNA. TRBV12-2 is listed as a pseudogene. The CDR3 is made up of 21 amino acids. The CDR3 protein is CASRLAPPYSPQGHDLNTIYF. The CDR3 bases are TGTGCAAGTCGCTTAGCGCCCCCCTATTCCCCTCAGGGCCACGACTTAAACACCATATATTTT.

CDR3 residues: CARKDLAVNTGELFF. The CDR3 bases are TGTGCCCGGAAGGACCTAGCGGTGAACACCGGGGAGCTGTTTTTT. The genes are TRBV30 and TRBJ2-2, with 7 nucleotides matching TRBD2. Trimming removed 8 bases from V and 1 base from J; junction bases left unmatched: 10. Germline V gives CDR1 GTSNPN, CDR2 SVGIG (reference sequence). CDR3 length: 15 amino acids.

The chain has TRBV5-4 and TRBJ2-2; weak D call: TRBD2 (7 bases). Germline CDR1 is SGHNT and CDR2 is YYREEE (reference sequence). The CDR3 totals 13 residues. Deletions cut 10 bases from V and 1 base from J, with 11 bases between. The CDR3: CAGEGQNTGELFF. The CDR3 DNA is TGTGCCGGGGAGGGACAGAACACCGGGGAGCTGTTTTTT. Full variable domain (outside the CDR3, taken from reference TRBV5-4 and TRBJ2-2): ETGVTQSPTHLIKTRGQQVTLRCSSQSGHNTVSWYQQALGQGPQFIFQYYREEENGRGNFPPRFSGLQFPNYSSELNVNALELDDSALYLCAGEGQNTGELFFGEGSRLTVL.

V is TRBV5-4 and J is TRBJ1-6, with D possibly matching TRBD1 (6 bases). Per the germline V gene, CDR1 is SGHNT and CDR2 is YYREEE (reference sequence). V was clipped by 0 bases and J by 9 bases, with 10 bases between them. The CDR3 has 14 amino acids. This CDR3 is CASSLETGGSPLHF. DNA of the CDR3: TGTGCCAGCAGCTTGGAGACAGGTGGTTCACCCCTCCACTTT.

This sequence joins TRBV9 and TRBJ1-2, with 8 bases fitting TRBD1. Germline loops: CDR1 SGDLS, CDR2 YYNGEE. The trim removed 3 bases at V and 6 bases at J, leaving 10 bases unmatched. This CDR3 spans 15 amino acids. DNA of the CDR3: TGTGCCAGCAGCGGGAGTATCCAGACAGGGGATGGCTACACCTTC. As protein: CASSGSIQTGDGYTF.

V gene TRBV2 combines with J gene TRBJ1-6; D gene unclear. This CDR3 is built from 14 residues. The germline V gene has CDR1 SNHLY and CDR2 FYNNEI. With 2 bases removed from V and 9 bases from J, the gap between germline ends came to 11 bases. The CDR3 nucleotides read TGTGCCAGCAGTGAACCCCAAAGCGGTTCACCCCTCCACTTT. Amino acid sequence: CASSEPQSGSPLHF.